This passage covers 6 T cell receptor beta chains from one sample sequenced in a study of cytomegalovirus exposure and HLA in healthy donors (dated by TCRdb to the late 2010s). Receptor amplification or capture employed the immunoSEQ multiplex PCR assay. For the multiplex PCR, a mixture combining 60 forward primers for TCR Vbeta segments and 13 reverse primers for TCR Jbeta segments was used. The clones in this table, taken by TCRdb from immuneACCESS, are in-frame only. Not every clone is retained; where verified, under half of the shortfall comes from an unresolved V gene, and the cause of the rest is unknown. In this sample the table shows about 150,000 clones, roughly 78% of which occur a single time. The top ten clonotypes cover about 6.8% of the sample. The source material was PBMCs. The origin of the receptors is a man between 40 and 49 years old in good health and CMV-seropositive.

The genes are TRBV27 and TRBJ2-2; 10 bases align to TRBD1. CDR3 size: 16 residues. The ends lost 5 bases at V and 5 bases at J; junction bases unmatched: 8. Per the germline V gene, CDR1 is MNHEY and CDR2 is SMNVEV (reference sequence). The CDR3 nucleotides are TGTGCCAGCAGTGGGAACCGGGACAGGGGTACCGGGGAGCTGTTTTTT. It codes for CASSGNRDRGTGELFF.

This chain's CDR3 is CASSESTGNQPQHF. CDR3 coding DNA: TGTGCCAGCAGTGAATCGACAGGGAATCAGCCCCAGCATTTT. V gene TRBV6-1 combines with J gene TRBJ1-5; 7 positions match TRBD1. V shed 2 bases and J 4 bases; nucleotides not matched to a gene: 2. The V gene's germline CDR1 is MNHNS and CDR2 SASEGT. CDR3 length: 14 residues.

The gene calls are TRBV5-1 and TRBJ2-5; 7 bases map to TRBD1. Germline V lookup: CDR1 SGHRS, CDR2 YFSETQ. The V gene end was trimmed by 0 bases and the J gene end by 4 bases; junction bases not matched to a gene: 6. The CDR3 loop spans 15 amino acids. The CDR3 bases are TGCGCCAGCAGCTTGGCAAATACAGGGGTAGAGACCCAGTACTTC. This encodes CASSLANTGVETQYF.

The chain is built from TRBV5-1 and TRBJ2-3; possible D gene TRBD2, 6 bases. The CDR3 length is 14 residues. Deletions cut 7 bases from V and 0 bases from J, with 12 bases between. CDR1 and CDR2 (germline): SGHRS, YFSETQ. The CDR3 nucleotides are TGCGCCAGCCGGGACTTCGGTAGCACAGATACGCAGTATTTT. Translating it yields CASRDFGSTDTQYF.

This clone has more than one count but fewer than ten. The gene calls are TRBV30 and TRBJ1-5; D is ambiguous. The germline V and J ends were trimmed by 2 bases and 3 bases, with 8 bases remaining between them. Germline V gives CDR1 GTSNPN, CDR2 SVGIG (reference sequence). The CDR3 spans 13 residues. The CDR3 is CAWSRGNNQPQHF. CDR3 DNA sequence: TGTGCCTGGAGTAGAGGGAACAATCAGCCCCAGCATTTT.

The chain uses TRBV10-3 and TRBJ1-5; 9 nucleotides align to TRBD1. From germline, CDR1 is ENHRY and CDR2 SYGVKD. The V segment lost 2 bases and the J segment 4 bases; nucleotides outside the gene matches: 6. The CDR3 length is 16 residues. The CDR3 bases are TGTGCCATCAGTGAGGGGACGGGACAGGGTAATCAGCCCCAGCATTTT. Protein: CAISEGTGQGNQPQHF.